Following are 5 T cell receptor beta chains from one sample sequenced in a study of blood T cell repertoires in COVID-19. Clones were read by immunoSEQ multiplex PCR, and TCRdb kept only the in-frame ones, dropping some. The sample records under 350,000 clones, about 90% being singletons. The sample comprised peripheral blood. Receptors were obtained from a woman in her 30s with COVID-19, enrolled during active disease.

The gene calls are TRBV2 and TRBJ2-1, with unresolved D. Trimming cost V 2 bases and J 3 bases, with 5 bases left between them. Germline values: CDR1 SNHLY, CDR2 FYNNEI. CDR3 length equals 13 residues. This CDR3 reads CASSEIGYNEQFF. The CDR3 nucleotides read TGTGCCAGCAGTGAAATCGGCTACAATGAGCAGTTCTTC.

This chain links TRBV5-1 with TRBJ2-3; 13 bases agree with TRBD2. The CDR3 contains 16 residues. The germline CDR1 and CDR2 sequences are SGHRS and YFSETQ. V lost 4 bases and J lost 5; bases outside the gene matches: 7. The CDR3 DNA reads TGCGCCAGCAGCGGCGCGACTAGCGGGGGGCGAGATACGCAGTATTTT. Translation: CASSGATSGGRDTQYF.

The chain carries TRBV9 and TRBJ1-6, with D possibly TRBD1 on 6 matching bases. The CDR3 covers 16 residues. Germline V CDR1 and CDR2: SGDLS, YYNGEE. V lost 3 bases, J lost 6 bases, and 16 bases lay in between. CDR3 protein: CASSAGGAWVNSPLHF. In DNA, the CDR3 is TGTGCCAGCAGCGCTGGGGGGGCTTGGGTTAATTCACCCCTCCACTTT. Filled out from reference TRBV9 and TRBJ1-6, the complete variable domain reads DSGVTQTPKHLITATGQRVTLRCSPRSGDLSVYWYQQSLDQGLQFLIQYYNGEERAKGNILERFSAQQFPDLHSELNLSSLELGDSALYFCASSAGGAWVNSPLHFGNGTRLTVT.

This rearrangement joins TRBV6-6 to TRBJ1-6; D is perhaps TRBD1 (6 bases). Germline assignment: CDR1 MNHNY and CDR2 SVGAGI (reference sequence). Trimming left V 2 bases short and J 8 bases short, with 10 bases between. CDR3 length: 14 residues. CDR3 region: CASSYDRSYSPLHF. CDR3 nucleotides: TGTGCCAGCAGTTACGACAGGTCCTATTCACCCCTCCACTTT.

The chain uses TRBV6-1 and TRBJ2-2; 10 bases line up with TRBD1. This CDR3 has 15 amino acids. Trimming at V came to 1 base and at J to 7 bases, leaving 3 bases not matched to a gene. Germline CDR1 reads MNHNS; CDR2 reads SASEGT. DNA for the CDR3: TGTGCCAGCAGTGAAGTAGGACAGGGGGTCGGGGAGCTGTTTTTT. Residues: CASSEVGQGVGELFF.